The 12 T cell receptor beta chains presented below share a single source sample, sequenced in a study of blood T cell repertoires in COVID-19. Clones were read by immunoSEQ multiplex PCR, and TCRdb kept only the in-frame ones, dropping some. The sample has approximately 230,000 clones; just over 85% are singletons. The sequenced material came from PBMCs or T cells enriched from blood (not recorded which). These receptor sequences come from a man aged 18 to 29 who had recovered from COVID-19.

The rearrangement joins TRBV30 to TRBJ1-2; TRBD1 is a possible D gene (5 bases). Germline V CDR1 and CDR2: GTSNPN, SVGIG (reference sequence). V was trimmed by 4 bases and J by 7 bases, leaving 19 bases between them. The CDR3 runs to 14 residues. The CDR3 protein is CAWIGGRGTSGYTF. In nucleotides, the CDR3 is TGTGCCTGGATAGGCGGAAGGGGAACATCTGGCTACACCTTC.

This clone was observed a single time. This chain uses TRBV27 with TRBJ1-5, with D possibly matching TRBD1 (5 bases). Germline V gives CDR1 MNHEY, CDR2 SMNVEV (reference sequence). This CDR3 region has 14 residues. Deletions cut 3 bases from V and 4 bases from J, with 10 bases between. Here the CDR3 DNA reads TGTGCCAGCAGTTTTGGGCAGGGTAATCAGCCCCAGCATTTT. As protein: CASSFGQGNQPQHF.

DNA for the CDR3: TGTGCCAGCAGCTTCGGGACAGACAATCAGCCCCAGCATTTT. Translated: CASSFGTDNQPQHF. This sequence joins TRBV7-8 and TRBJ1-5, with 7 bases aligning to TRBD1. The CDR3 extends over 14 amino acids. After removal of 3 bases from V and 3 bases from J, the junction contained 2 bases not matched to a gene. Germline V gives CDR1 SGHVS, CDR2 FQNEAQ.

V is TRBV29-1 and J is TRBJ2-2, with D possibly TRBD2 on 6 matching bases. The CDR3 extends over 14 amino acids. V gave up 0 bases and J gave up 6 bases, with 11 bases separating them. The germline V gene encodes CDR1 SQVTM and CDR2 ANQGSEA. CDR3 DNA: TGCAGCGTTGAAGAACCTAGCGTCGCCGGGGAGCTGTTTTTT. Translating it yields CSVEEPSVAGELFF.

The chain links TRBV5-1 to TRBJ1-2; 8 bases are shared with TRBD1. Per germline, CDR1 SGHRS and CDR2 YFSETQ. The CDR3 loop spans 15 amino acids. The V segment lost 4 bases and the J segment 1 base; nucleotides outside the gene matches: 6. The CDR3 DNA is TGCGCCAGCAGCAGAGGGACAGGCTATAACTATGGCTACACCTTC. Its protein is CASSRGTGYNYGYTF.

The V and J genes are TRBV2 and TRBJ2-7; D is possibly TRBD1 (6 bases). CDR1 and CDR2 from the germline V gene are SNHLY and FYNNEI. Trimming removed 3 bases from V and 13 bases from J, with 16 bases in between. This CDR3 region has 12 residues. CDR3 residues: CASSEDPGHIYF. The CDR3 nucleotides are TGTGCCAGCAGTGAGGATCCGGGACATATTTACTTC. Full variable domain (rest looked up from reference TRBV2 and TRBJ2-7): EPEVTQTPSHQVTQMGQEVILRCVPISNHLYFYWYRQILGQKVEFLVSFYNNEISEKSEIFDDQFSVERPDGSNFTLKIRSTKLEDSAMYFCASSEDPGHIYFGPGTRLTVT.

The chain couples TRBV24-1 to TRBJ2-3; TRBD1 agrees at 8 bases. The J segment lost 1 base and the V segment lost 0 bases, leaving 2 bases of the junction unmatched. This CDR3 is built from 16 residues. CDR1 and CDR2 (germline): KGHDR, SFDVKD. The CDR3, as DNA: TGTGCCACCAGTGATTTGCTGGGACAGGGCACAGATACGCAGTATTTT. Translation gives CATSDLLGQGTDTQYF.

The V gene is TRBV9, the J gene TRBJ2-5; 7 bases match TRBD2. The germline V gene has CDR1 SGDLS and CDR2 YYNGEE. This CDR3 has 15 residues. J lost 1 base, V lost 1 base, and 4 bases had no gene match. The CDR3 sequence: CASSVSSGAQETQYF. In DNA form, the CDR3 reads TGTGCCAGCAGCGTATCTAGCGGAGCCCAAGAGACCCAGTACTTC.

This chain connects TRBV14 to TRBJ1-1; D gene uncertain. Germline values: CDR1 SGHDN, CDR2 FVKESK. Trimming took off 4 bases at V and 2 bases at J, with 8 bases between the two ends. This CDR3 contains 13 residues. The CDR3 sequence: CASSRTTNTEAFF. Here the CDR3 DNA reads TGTGCCAGCAGCCGGACTACTAACACTGAAGCTTTCTTT.

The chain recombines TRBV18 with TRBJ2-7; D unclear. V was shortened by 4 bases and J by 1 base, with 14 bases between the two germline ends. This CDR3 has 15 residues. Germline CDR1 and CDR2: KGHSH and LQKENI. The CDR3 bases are TGTGCCAGCTCACTCCAGGCCGTCCTATCCTACGAGCAGTACTTC. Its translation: CASSLQAVLSYEQYF.

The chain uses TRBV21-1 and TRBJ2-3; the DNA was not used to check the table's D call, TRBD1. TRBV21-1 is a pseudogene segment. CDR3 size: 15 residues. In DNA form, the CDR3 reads TGTGCCAGCAGCAGCGGGACAGGTCGCACAGATACGCAGTATTTT. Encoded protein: CASSSGTGRTDTQYF.

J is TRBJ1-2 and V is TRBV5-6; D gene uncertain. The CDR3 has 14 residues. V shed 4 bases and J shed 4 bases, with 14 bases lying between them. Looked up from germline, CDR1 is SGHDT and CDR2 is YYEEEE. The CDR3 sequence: CASSGGPEGYGYTF. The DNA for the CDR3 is TGTGCCAGCAGCGGAGGACCGGAAGGCTATGGCTACACCTTC.